This paragraph reports one T cell receptor (beta chain). The data were obtained in a study of tumor T cells in aggressive B-cell lymphoma. The CDR3 has 12 amino acids. Germline assignment: CDR1 SGHAT and CDR2 FQNNGV. Between the trimmed V and J ends, which lost 3 bases and 4 bases, there was a span of 4 bases. Clones were read by immunoSEQ multiplex PCR, and TCRdb kept only the in-frame ones, dropping some. The sample includes some 3,500 clones, 86% seen only once; the top ten take about 3.7%. The rearrangement joins TRBV11-2 to TRBJ1-3; D is unclear. This clonotype was sampled from an adult with diffuse large B cell lymphoma. The sample comprised tumor tissue. CDR3 sequence: CASSFSGNTIYF. Here the CDR3 DNA reads TGTGCCAGCAGCTTCTCGGGAAACACCATATATTTT.